The next 16 T cell receptor beta chains were all read from a single sample in a study of T cell responses to AZD1222 COVID-19 vaccine. TCRdb keeps only in-frame clones here, not all; method: immunoSEQ multiplex PCR. This table has some 180,000 clones, approximately 91% appearing once. Sequences were derived from peripheral blood, sampled 28 days after the second AZD1222 dose. These receptor sequences come from an adult who received the AZD1222 COVID-19 vaccine.

The rearrangement uses TRBV25-1 and TRBJ2-6, with unresolved D. The CDR3 sequence is 14 residues long. V was pared by 4 bases and J by 1 base, with 5 bases between. Germline assignment: CDR1 MGHDK and CDR2 SYGVNS. Here the CDR3 DNA reads TGTGCCAGCAGTGCCCCTTCTGGGGCCAACGTCCTGACTTTC. This sequence encodes CASSAPSGANVLTF.

This chain joins TRBV7-9 and TRBJ2-1; D unclear. V shed 0 bases and J shed 4 bases, with 7 bases lying between them. In germline, CDR1 is SEHNR, CDR2 FQNEAQ (reference sequence). The CDR3 covers 14 residues. The CDR3, as DNA: TGTGCCAGCAGCTTAGCTGCCTCGTACAATGAGCAGTTCTTC. Its protein product is CASSLAASYNEQFF.

CDR3 nucleotide sequence: TGTGCCAGCAGTTTAGGGGGCAGTAATGAGCAGTTCTTC. Amino acids: CASSLGGSNEQFF. The chain is built from TRBV28 and TRBJ2-1, with D tentatively TRBD1 (6 bases). Trimming took off 2 bases at V and 7 bases at J, with 9 bases between the two ends. Germline loops: CDR1 MDHEN, CDR2 SYDVKM. This CDR3 spans 13 amino acids.

This rearrangement joins TRBV4-1 to TRBJ2-7; TRBD1 matches at 7 bases. The CDR3 loop spans 17 amino acids. CDR1 is MGHRA, CDR2 YSYEKL, per germline. With 1 base clipped from V and 1 base from J, the junction kept 10 bases outside the gene matches. This CDR3 is CASSQGDSYPSSYEQYF. CDR3 sequence (DNA): TGCGCCAGCAGCCAAGGGGACAGTTATCCTTCGTCCTACGAGCAGTACTTC.

The rearrangement uses TRBV7-9 and TRBJ2-7; weak D call: TRBD2 (6 bases). Germline V lookup: CDR1 SEHNR, CDR2 FQNEAQ (reference sequence). The ends were cut back, 2 bases at V and 0 bases at J, with 11 bases in the middle. The CDR3 loop spans 15 amino acids. The chain's CDR3 is CASSLRDLSSYEQYF. The CDR3 region has the DNA TGTGCCAGCAGCTTAAGGGACTTGAGCTCCTACGAGCAGTACTTC.

This sequence joins TRBV10-1 and TRBJ2-1; D gene unclear. V lost 4 bases, J lost 3 bases, and 10 bases lay in between. This CDR3 region has 14 residues. Per the germline V gene, CDR1 is WNHNN and CDR2 is SYGVQD (reference sequence). This CDR3 reads CASSVGVLYNEQFF. CDR3 in DNA: TGCGCCAGCAGTGTTGGTGTACTCTACAATGAGCAGTTCTTC.

For the CDR3, the DNA is TGTGCCAGCAGCTTATCCAGGGAAGAAGCTTTCTTT. Amino acids: CASSLSREEAFF. The rearrangement joins TRBV7-8 to TRBJ1-1; D might be TRBD1 (5 bases). The V end lost 2 bases, the J end lost 8 bases, and 9 bases lay between the germline ends. Germline CDR1 is SGHVS and CDR2 is FQNEAQ. The CDR3 has 12 amino acids.

The rearrangement uses TRBV19 and TRBJ1-1; weak D call: TRBD1 (5 bases). Trimming took 6 bases from V and 3 from J, leaving 14 bases between them. This CDR3 has 14 residues. Germline V lookup: CDR1 LNHDA, CDR2 SQIVND (reference sequence). CDR3 in amino acids: CASRDGGTDTEAFF. The CDR3 region has the DNA TGTGCCAGTAGGGACGGGGGTACGGACACTGAAGCTTTCTTT.

The V and J genes are TRBV12-5 and TRBJ2-7; the match to TRBD2 covers 12 bases. The CDR3 is 16 amino acids. Germline loops: CDR1 LGHNT, CDR2 FRNRAP. The V gene end was trimmed by 2 bases and the J gene end by 3 bases; junction bases not matched to a gene: 5. The CDR3 loop reads CASGLPRTSGDYEQYF. In DNA form, the CDR3 reads TGTGCTAGTGGTTTGCCCCGGACTAGCGGGGACTACGAGCAGTACTTC.

This clone was observed a single time. The gene calls are TRBV5-1 and TRBJ1-6, with D uncertain. The V gene's germline CDR1 is SGHRS and CDR2 YFSETQ. This CDR3 contains 14 residues. V was shortened by 8 bases and J by 3 bases, with 12 bases between the two germline ends. The CDR3 loop reads CASRADLYNSPLHF. As DNA, the CDR3 is TGCGCCAGTCGGGCAGACCTCTATAATTCACCCCTCCACTTT.

The chain has TRBV2 and TRBJ2-1; D ambiguous. Per germline, CDR1 SNHLY and CDR2 FYNNEI. The CDR3 is 11 amino acids. Trimming took off 10 bases at V and 8 bases at J, with 12 bases between the two ends. As DNA, the CDR3 is TGTGCCATCTACTCGGGTGATGAGCAGTTCTTC. This translates into CAIYSGDEQFF.

This chain links TRBV15 with TRBJ1-2; TRBD1 aligns across 10 bases. This CDR3 is 18 amino acids long. The germline V gene encodes CDR1 LNHNV and CDR2 YYDKDF (reference sequence). The V segment lost 0 bases and the J segment 6 bases; nucleotides outside the gene matches: 13. Written as DNA, the CDR3 is TGTGCCACCAGCAGAGATGTCGGACAGGGGGTGCGAAAAAATGGCTACACCTTC. Translation: CATSRDVGQGVRKNGYTF.

The genes are TRBV6-5 and TRBJ2-3; D is perhaps TRBD2 (5 bases). Per the germline V gene, CDR1 is MNHEY and CDR2 is SVGAGI. The CDR3 runs to 16 residues. Trimming removed 2 bases from V and 3 bases from J, with 15 bases in between. CDR3 region: CASSYDGMGATDTQYF. Written as DNA, the CDR3 is TGTGCCAGCAGTTACGATGGGATGGGAGCGACAGATACGCAGTATTTT.

V and J are TRBV18 and TRBJ2-2; D ambiguous. Germline loops: CDR1 KGHSH, CDR2 LQKENI. Trimming left V 2 bases short and J 4 bases short, with 11 bases between. CDR3 length: 15 residues. CDR3 sequence (DNA): TGTGCCAGCTCACCATGGGCCCCGGGCACCGGGGAGCTGTTTTTT. It is translated as CASSPWAPGTGELFF.

This clone appeared once. The chain has TRBV3-1 (or the pseudogene TRBV3-2) and TRBJ2-7; D not certain. Germline values: CDR1 LGHDT, CDR2 YNNKEL (reference sequence). This CDR3 region has 14 residues. The V end was cut by 3 bases, the J end by 0 bases, with 9 bases between. CDR3 amino acids: CASSHMKSSYEQYF. CDR3 bases: TGTGCCAGCAGCCATATGAAGAGCTCCTACGAGCAGTACTTC.

The gene calls are TRBV19 and TRBJ1-1; 8 bases are shared with TRBD1. The CDR3 has 14 amino acids. The germline gives CDR1 LNHDA, CDR2 SQIVND (reference sequence). Unmatched junction bases numbered 2, after V lost 4 bases and J lost 1 base. The CDR3: CASSRDRRNTEAFF. In nucleotides, the CDR3 is TGTGCCAGTAGTAGGGACAGGAGGAACACTGAAGCTTTCTTT.